Sequencing of this T cell receptor (beta chain) was carried out in a study of spatial heterogeneity in lung cancer. For the study at large: There were consistently more beta-chain sequences detected than alpha-chain sequences.

TCRdb fed the 5' RACE reads into MiXCR, producing one record per CDR3 protein. The data hold tens of thousands of distinct CDR3 sequences, with roughly 4.6% observed a single time. This clonotype showed up many times. The CDR3 loop spans 16 amino acids. The V and J ends lost 0 bases and 8 bases, in that order; junction bases with no gene match: 8. Germline loops: CDR1 LGHDT, CDR2 YNNKEL (reference sequence). Sample time point: sample taken at primary tumor resection. The authors sequenced whole RNA from tumor, nontumor lung or frozen PBMC without sorting. The genes are TRBV3-1 and TRBJ2-2, with TRBD2 identical over 8 bases. Material: PBMCs, obtained at surgery. The receptor's source is a male donor with early-stage non-small cell lung cancer. As DNA, the CDR3 is TGTGCCAGCAGCCAAGAGTCAGCGGGAGTAGGTGGGGAGCTGTTTTTT. Protein product: CASSQESAGVGGELFF.